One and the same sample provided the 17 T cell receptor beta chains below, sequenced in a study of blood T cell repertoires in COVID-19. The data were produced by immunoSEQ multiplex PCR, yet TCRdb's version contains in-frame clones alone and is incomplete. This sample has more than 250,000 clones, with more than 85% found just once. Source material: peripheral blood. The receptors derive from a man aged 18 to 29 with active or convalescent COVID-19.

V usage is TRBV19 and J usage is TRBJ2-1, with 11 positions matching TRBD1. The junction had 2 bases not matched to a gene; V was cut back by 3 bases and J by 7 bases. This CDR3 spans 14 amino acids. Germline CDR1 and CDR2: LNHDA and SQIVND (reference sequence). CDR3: CASSMGTGGNEQFF. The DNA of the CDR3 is TGTGCCAGTAGTATGGGGACAGGGGGGAATGAGCAGTTCTTC.

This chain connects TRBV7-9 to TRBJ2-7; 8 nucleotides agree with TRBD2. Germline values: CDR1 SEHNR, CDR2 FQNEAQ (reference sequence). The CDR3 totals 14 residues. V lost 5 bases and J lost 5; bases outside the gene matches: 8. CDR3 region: CASSAPGTSHEQYF. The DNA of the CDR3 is TGTGCCAGCAGCGCCCCCGGGACTAGTCACGAGCAGTACTTC. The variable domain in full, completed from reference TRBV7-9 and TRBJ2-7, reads DTGVSQNPRHKITKRGQNVTFRCDPISEHNRLYWYRQTLGQGPEFLTYFQNEAQLEKSRLLSDRFSAERPKGSFSTLEIQRTEQGDSAMYLCASSAPGTSHEQYFGPGTRLTVT.

The CDR3 loop is CSVGGEGKTQYF. The CDR3 region has the DNA TGCAGCGTTGGAGGGGAGGGAAAGACCCAGTACTTC. The V and J genes are TRBV29-1 and TRBJ2-5, with 7 bases that match TRBD2. Germline V gene sequence: CDR1 SQVTM, CDR2 ANQGSEA. This CDR3 region has 12 residues. Trimming at V came to 4 bases and at J to 6 bases, leaving 5 bases not matched to a gene.

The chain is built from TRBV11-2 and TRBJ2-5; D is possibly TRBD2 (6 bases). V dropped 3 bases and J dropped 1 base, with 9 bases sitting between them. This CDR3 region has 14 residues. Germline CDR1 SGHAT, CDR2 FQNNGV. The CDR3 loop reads CASSFGGSQETQYF. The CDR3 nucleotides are TGTGCCAGCAGCTTCGGGGGATCCCAAGAGACCCAGTACTTC.

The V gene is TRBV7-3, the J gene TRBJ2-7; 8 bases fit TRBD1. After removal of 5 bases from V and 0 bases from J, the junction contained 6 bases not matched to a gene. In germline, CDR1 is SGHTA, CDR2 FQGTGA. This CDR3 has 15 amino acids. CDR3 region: CASSIGQGYSYEQYF. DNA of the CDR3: TGTGCCAGCAGCATAGGACAGGGTTACTCCTACGAGCAGTACTTC.

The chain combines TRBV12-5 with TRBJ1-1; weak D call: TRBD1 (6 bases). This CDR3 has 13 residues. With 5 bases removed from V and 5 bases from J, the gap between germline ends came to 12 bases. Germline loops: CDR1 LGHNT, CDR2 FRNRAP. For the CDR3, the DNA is TGTGCTAGTGGTCGTAGACAGGAGACTGAAGCTTTCTTT. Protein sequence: CASGRRQETEAFF. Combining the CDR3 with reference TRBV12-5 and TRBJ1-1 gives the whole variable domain DARVTQTPRHKVTEMGQEVTMRCQPILGHNTVFWYRQTMMQGLELLAYFRNRAPLDDSGMPKDRFSAEMPDATLATLKIQPSEPRDSAVYFCASGRRQETEAFFGQGTRLTVV.

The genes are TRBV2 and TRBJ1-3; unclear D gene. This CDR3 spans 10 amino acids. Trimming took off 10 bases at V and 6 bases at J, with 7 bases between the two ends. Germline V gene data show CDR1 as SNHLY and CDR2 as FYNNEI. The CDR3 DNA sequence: TGTGCCACCTCGTCAAACACCATATATTTT. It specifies CATSSNTIYF.

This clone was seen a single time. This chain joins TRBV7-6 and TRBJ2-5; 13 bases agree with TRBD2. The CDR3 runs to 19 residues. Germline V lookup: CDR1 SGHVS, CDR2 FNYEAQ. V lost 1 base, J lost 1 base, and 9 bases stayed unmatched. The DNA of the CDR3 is TGTGCCAGCAGCTTAGAAAGGTGGGGACTAGCGGGGAGCCAAGAGACCCAGTACTTC. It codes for CASSLERWGLAGSQETQYF.

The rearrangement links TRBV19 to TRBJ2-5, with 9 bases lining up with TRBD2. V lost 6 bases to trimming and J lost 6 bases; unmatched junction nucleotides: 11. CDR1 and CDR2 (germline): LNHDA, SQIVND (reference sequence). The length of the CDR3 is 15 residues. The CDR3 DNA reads TGTGCCAGTAGAAGTAGCGGGAGTGGTAGGAAGACCCAGTACTTC. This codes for CASRSSGSGRKTQYF.

The CDR3 here is CASSQEGSPRTTSYNEQFF. The CDR3 coding sequence is TGTGCCAGCAGCCAAGAGGGGTCCCCACGGACTACCTCCTACAATGAGCAGTTCTTC. The chain couples TRBV3-1 (or the pseudogene TRBV3-2) to TRBJ2-1; the D gene is possibly TRBD2 (6 bases). The CDR3 extends over 19 amino acids. Trimming cost V 0 bases and J 0 bases, with 18 bases left between them. Germline loops: CDR1 LGHDT, CDR2 YNNKEL (reference sequence).

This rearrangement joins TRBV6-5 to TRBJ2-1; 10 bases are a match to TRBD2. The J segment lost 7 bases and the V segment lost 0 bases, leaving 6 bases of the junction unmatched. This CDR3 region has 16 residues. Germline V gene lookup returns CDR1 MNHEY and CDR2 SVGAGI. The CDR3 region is CASSYSSSGSSNEQFF. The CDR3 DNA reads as TGTGCCAGCAGTTACTCGTCTAGCGGGAGTTCTAATGAGCAGTTCTTC.

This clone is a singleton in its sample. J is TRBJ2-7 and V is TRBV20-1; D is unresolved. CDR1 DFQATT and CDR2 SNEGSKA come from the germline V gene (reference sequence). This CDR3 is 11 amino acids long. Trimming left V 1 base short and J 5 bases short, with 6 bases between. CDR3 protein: CSARVGNEQYF. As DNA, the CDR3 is TGCAGTGCTAGAGTTGGCAACGAGCAGTACTTC.

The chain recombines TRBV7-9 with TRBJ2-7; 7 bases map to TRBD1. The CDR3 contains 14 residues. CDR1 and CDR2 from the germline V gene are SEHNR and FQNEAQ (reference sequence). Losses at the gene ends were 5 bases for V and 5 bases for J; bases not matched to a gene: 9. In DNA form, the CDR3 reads TGTGCCAGCAGCCCCGGGACAGAGAGCCACGAGCAGTACTTC. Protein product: CASSPGTESHEQYF.

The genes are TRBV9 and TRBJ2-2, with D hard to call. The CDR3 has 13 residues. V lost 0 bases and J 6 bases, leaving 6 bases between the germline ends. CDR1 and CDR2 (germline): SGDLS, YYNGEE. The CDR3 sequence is CASSVAPAGELFF. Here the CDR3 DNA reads TGTGCCAGCAGCGTAGCTCCGGCCGGGGAGCTGTTTTTT. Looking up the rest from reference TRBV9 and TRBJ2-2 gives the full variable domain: DSGVTQTPKHLITATGQRVTLRCSPRSGDLSVYWYQQSLDQGLQFLIQYYNGEERAKGNILERFSAQQFPDLHSELNLSSLELGDSALYFCASSVAPAGELFFGEGSRLTVL.

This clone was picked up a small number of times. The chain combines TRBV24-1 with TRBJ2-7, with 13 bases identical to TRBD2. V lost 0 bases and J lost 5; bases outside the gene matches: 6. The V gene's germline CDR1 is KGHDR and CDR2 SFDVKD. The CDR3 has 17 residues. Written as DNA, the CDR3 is TGTGCCACCAGTGATTTGGGACTAGCGGGAGTTAAGAACGAGCAGTACTTC. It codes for CATSDLGLAGVKNEQYF.

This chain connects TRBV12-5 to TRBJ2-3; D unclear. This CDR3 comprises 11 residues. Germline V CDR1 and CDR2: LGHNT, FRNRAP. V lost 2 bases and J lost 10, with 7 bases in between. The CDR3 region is CASGLLRAQYF. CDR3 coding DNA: TGTGCTAGTGGTTTGTTAAGAGCGCAGTATTTT.

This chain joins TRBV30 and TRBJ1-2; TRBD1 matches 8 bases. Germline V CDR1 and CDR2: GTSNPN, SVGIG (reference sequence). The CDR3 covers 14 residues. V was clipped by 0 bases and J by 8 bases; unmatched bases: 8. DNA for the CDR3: TGTGCCTGGAGTGTACAGAACAGGGGGTTCGGCTACACCTTC. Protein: CAWSVQNRGFGYTF.